What follows describes a single T cell receptor beta chain. Its target is unknown. These data are taken from a study of cytomegalovirus exposure and HLA in healthy donors. Turning to the study itself: Within an early data release were about 85 million unique TCRs drawn from HLA-typed donors. Most donors, 80% to 90% of several hundred genotyped, fell in the Caucasian-associated ancestry cluster. Study-wide results and caveats: Analyzed later, association rates of TCRs varied across HLA loci, with DRB1 most and HLA-C fewest.

Primers for the PCR totalled 60 Vbeta and 13 Jbeta. TCRdb's copy holds only in-frame clones and misses some; the assay was immunoSEQ multiplex PCR. The sample yields over 150,000 clones, around 72% seen once. With 2 bases removed from V and 3 bases from J, the gap between germline ends came to 11 bases. CDR3 length equals 14 residues. The germline V gene encodes CDR1 KGHSH and CDR2 LQKENI. V and J are TRBV18 and TRBJ2-7; maybe TRBD2 (6 bases). This clonotype was sampled from a woman between 50 and 59 years old in good health and CMV-seropositive. The sequencing sample was made of PBMCs. The CDR3: CASSPYGDFYEQYF. CDR3 nucleotides: TGTGCCAGCTCACCATATGGGGACTTCTACGAGCAGTACTTC.